The 8 T cell receptor beta chains reported below all come from one sample, sequenced in a study of graft-versus-host responses after intestinal transplantation. The method was immunoSEQ multiplex PCR; TCRdb's version includes in-frame clones alone and lacks a portion of them. The repertoire consists of more than 75,000 clones, with 75% to 95% occurring once and the leading ten covering 0.3% to 0.35%. Antigens of these TCRs are unknown. The specimen was unstimulated CD4+ T cells sorted from spleen or lymph node cells, collected before transplant. The receptors shown here come from a human donor who was the organ donor for an intestinal transplant.

The chain recombines TRBV19 with TRBJ2-1; 8 positions match TRBD1. Per the germline V gene, CDR1 is LNHDA and CDR2 is SQIVND (reference sequence). The CDR3 has 15 residues. V lost 2 bases, J lost 4 bases, and 4 bases stayed unmatched. This CDR3 is CASSISGGAYNEQFF. The CDR3 DNA is TGTGCCAGTAGTATATCAGGGGGCGCATACAATGAGCAGTTCTTC.

This chain connects TRBV2 to TRBJ2-2; tentative D call: TRBD1 (6 bases). The CDR3 consists of 14 residues. V lost 7 bases and J lost 5, with 14 bases in between. Germline values: CDR1 SNHLY, CDR2 FYNNEI. DNA for the CDR3: TGTGCCAGCACATCCTTGAGGGGGACCGGGGAGCTGTTTTTT. Translating it yields CASTSLRGTGELFF.

V is TRBV10-1 and J is TRBJ2-2, with D perhaps TRBD1 (6 bases). The germline V gene encodes CDR1 WNHNN and CDR2 SYGVQD (reference sequence). Between the trimmed V and J ends, which lost 4 bases and 5 bases, there was a span of 14 bases. The CDR3 spans 15 residues. This CDR3 reads CASSVWGPGTGELFF. CDR3 nucleotide sequence: TGCGCCAGCAGTGTTTGGGGGCCGGGGACCGGGGAGCTGTTTTTT.

V and J are TRBV27 and TRBJ2-7, with 9 bases that match TRBD1. This CDR3 has 15 residues. Germline V gene sequence: CDR1 MNHEY, CDR2 SMNVEV (reference sequence). The junction had 4 bases not matched to a gene; V was cut back by 2 bases and J by 2 bases. The CDR3 DNA is TGTGCCAGCAGTTTAACCGGGACAGGGCCCTACGAGCAGTACTTC. Protein product: CASSLTGTGPYEQYF.

This clone came up once. The rearrangement uses TRBV5-1 and TRBJ2-1, with a weak D call TRBD2 (6 bases). This CDR3 comprises 16 residues. Trimming removed 0 bases at V and 0 bases at J, with 10 bases between. Germline CDR1 and CDR2: SGHRS and YFSETQ. The CDR3 region has the DNA TGCGCCAGCAGCTTGGCGGCGGGAAGCTCCTACAATGAGCAGTTCTTC. It encodes CASSLAAGSSYNEQFF.

This clone has a single count. The rearrangement joins TRBV11-2 to TRBJ2-1; TRBD2 aligns across 9 bases. Germline V gene lookup returns CDR1 SGHAT and CDR2 FQNNGV. The CDR3 has 14 amino acids. Losses at the gene ends were 4 bases for V and 14 bases for J; bases not matched to a gene: 12. The CDR3 spells CASSSLGLAGVKFF. CDR3 nucleotide sequence: TGTGCCAGCAGCTCCCTGGGACTAGCAGGAGTGAAGTTCTTC.

This clone was observed a handful of times. The V gene is TRBV6-1, the J gene TRBJ1-1; 9 nucleotides align to TRBD1. The CDR3 spans 14 residues. V gave up 6 bases and J gave up 0 bases; unmatched junction bases: 2. Germline V CDR1 and CDR2: MNHNS, SASEGT. The CDR3 DNA follows: TGTGCCAGCAGGAGGACAGGGGTGAACACTGAAGCTTTCTTT. This sequence encodes CASRRTGVNTEAFF.

CDR3 region: CASSWTGGANPREQFF. CDR3 nucleotide sequence: TGTGCCAGCAGCTGGACAGGGGGGGCGAACCCTCGGGAGCAGTTCTTC. V gene TRBV11-3 combines with J gene TRBJ2-1, with 10 bases that match TRBD1. CDR3 length: 16 amino acids. In germline, CDR1 is SGHNT, CDR2 YENEEA. J lost 10 bases, V lost 4 bases, and 13 bases had no gene match.